These T cell receptor beta chains were read from a single sample in a study of shared clonotypes between healthy human individuals. Produced via immunoSEQ multiplex PCR; TCRdb's table is partial and in-frame only. The sample lists some 510,000 clones, 79% seen once, with approximately 13% in the top ten. The sample comprised PBMCs. Every receptor here comes from a woman in her forties in good health. Some clones in this sample may be carry-over from other donors' samples. Each CDR3 is given with its conserved first and last residue. A D gene is named only where the DNA matches it firmly. Size tells how often a clone was seen (once, few, many) or the class of an expanded clone, and some rows leave it out.

j_call v_call d_call clone_size cdr3_nt cdr3_aa
TRBJ1-1 TRBV6-6 TRBD1 . TGTGCCAGCAGTTACGAGGGGGCCGGAACTGAAGCTTTCTTT CASSYEGAGTEAFF
TRBJ2-7 TRBV7-3 . once TGTGCCAGCAGCCCAACCCCGGGACACCCCCTGTACTTC CASSPTPGHPLYF
TRBJ2-1 TRBV19 TRBD2 . TGTGCCAGCCAACCCTCACACGGGAGGGCTGCGTACAATGAGCAGTTCTTC CASQPSHGRAAYNEQFF
TRBJ1-2 TRBV18 . . TGTGCCAGCTCATCTGACGGAGAGGGTGGCTACACCTTC CASSSDGEGGYTF
TRBJ1-1 TRBV29-1 . many TGCAGCGTTGCCGTCTTGGGGGGAACTGAAGCTTTCTTT CSVAVLGGTEAFF
TRBJ1-4 TRBV7-2 . once TGTGCCAGCACCTCCGAACCGGGAATGAGGGAAAAACTGTTTTTT CASTSEPGMREKLFF
TRBJ2-3 TRBV18 . . TGTGCCAGCTCACCAAGTTCTAGCACAGATACGCAGTATTTT CASSPSSSTDTQYF
TRBJ1-4 TRBV6-1 . . TGTGCCAGCAGACGGAGCCCTAATGAAAAACTGTTTTTT CASRRSPNEKLFF
TRBJ1-1 TRBV14 . few TGTGCCAGCAGCCAAGGGAGGCATTATTCAGAAGCTTTCTTT CASSQGRHYSEAFF
TRBJ2-7 TRBV5-6 . . TGTGCCAGCAGCTTGACCCGAGGAGGGGGCCACGACTTC CASSLTRGGGHDF
TRBJ2-7 TRBV29-1 . . TGCAGCGTTAGCTGGGCAGGACTCGGGGAGCAGTACTTC CSVSWAGLGEQYF
TRBJ2-2 TRBV27 . few TGTGCCAGCAGTAAGAGTATCGCGAACACCGGGGAGCTGTTTTTT CASSKSIANTGELFF
TRBJ1-4 TRBV7-6 . . TGTGCCAGCAGCCCCAATGGGGGTAGGAATGAAAAACTGTTTTTT CASSPNGGRNEKLFF
TRBJ1-6 TRBV4-1 TRBD1 once TGCGCCAGCAGCCAACGACAGGGTTATTCACCCCTCCACTTT CASSQRQGYSPLHF
TRBJ1-2 TRBV2 . . TGTGCCAGCAGTGAAAGGTTTAGGGAAGGCTACACCTTC CASSERFREGYTF
TRBJ2-1 TRBV9 TRBD2 . TGTGCCAGCAGCGTACCCGGGGTGGCGGGAGATGAGCAGTTCTTC CASSVPGVAGDEQFF
TRBJ1-2 TRBV4-3 TRBD1 . TGCGCCAGCAGCCAACAACAGGGGGTTGGCTACACCTTC CASSQQQGVGYTF
TRBJ2-3 TRBV5-1 . . TGCGCCAGCAGCGAAAGGACTAGCACAGATACGCAGTATTTT CASSERTSTDTQYF
TRBJ2-7 TRBV2 . . TGTGCCAGCTCAGGACAGTCCGCGGTGCAGTACTTC CASSGQSAVQYF
TRBJ2-5 TRBV18 . . TGTGCCAGCTCACTAACGGGAGAAGAGACCCAGTACTTC CASSLTGEETQYF
TRBJ1-2 TRBV27 . . TGTGCCAGCAGCCCACAGGGCTGGAACTCCGTGAATTATGGCTACACCTTC CASSPQGWNSVNYGYTF
TRBJ1-1 TRBV5-1 . . TGCGCCAGCAGCTTGGCCCCTGAGAACACTGAAGCTTTCTTT CASSLAPENTEAFF
TRBJ2-1 TRBV21-1 . few TGTGCCAGCAGCAAAGCTGGGGAAAGGGTTGCTTTGAGCGGGAGTGGGTACAATGAGCAGTTCTTC CASSKAGERVALSGSGYNEQFF
TRBJ1-1 TRBV29-1 . . TGCAGCGTTGAACAGGGCAGGACTGAAGCTTTCTTT CSVEQGRTEAFF
TRBJ1-1 TRBV28 TRBD1 . TGTGCCAGCAGTTTACGGGGACAGCCTAACACTGAAGCTTTCTTT CASSLRGQPNTEAFF
TRBJ2-7 TRBV9 TRBD2 . TGTGCCAGCAGCGGAGAACTAGCGGGAGGTCCCTACGAGCAGTACTTC CASSGELAGGPYEQYF
TRBJ2-1 TRBV14 . . TGTGCCAGCAGCCGAGCCAATGAGCAGTTCTTC CASSRANEQFF
TRBJ2-1 TRBV30 . . TGTGCCTGGACCCTCAGGGGCTACTCCTACAATGAGCAGTTCTTC CAWTLRGYSYNEQFF
TRBJ2-2 TRBV2 . . TGTGCCAGCACACAGATGAACACCGGGGAGCTGTTTTTT CASTQMNTGELFF
TRBJ1-2 TRBV10-3 TRBD1 few TGTGCCATCAGTCGACAGGGCGACTATGGCTACACCTTC CAISRQGDYGYTF
TRBJ2-7 TRBV28 . once TGTGCCAGCAGTTTGACTGGGACCTACGAGCAGTACTTC CASSLTGTYEQYF
TRBJ2-2 TRBV5-1 . . TGCGCCAGCAGCTTGGAGGGGCCGGACACCGGGGAGCTGTTTTTT CASSLEGPDTGELFF
TRBJ1-5 TRBV21-1 . . TGTGCCAGCAGCAAAGGAGACAGGGGGAGGCGGCCCCAGCATTTT CASSKGDRGRRPQHF
TRBJ2-1 TRBV27 . . TGTGCCAGCAGTTTAGCCCGGTACAATGAGCAGTTCTTC CASSLARYNEQFF
TRBJ2-1 TRBV7-8 TRBD2 . TGTGCCAGCACCTCCCGTAGCGGGAGAAGGGCGAATGAGCAGTTCTTC CASTSRSGRRANEQFF
TRBJ2-2 TRBV15 . . TGTGCCACCAGCACCTACAGATACACCGGGGAGCTGTTTTTT CATSTYRYTGELFF
TRBJ2-5 TRBV4-2 TRBD1 . TGTGCCAGCAGCCAAGAACCGGCCGAGACAGGGATATGGGAGACCCAGTACTTC CASSQEPAETGIWETQYF
TRBJ2-3 TRBV21-1 . . TGTGCCAGCAGCCTCCTTACTGGGGCGACCCACGCGACGACAGATACGCAGTATTTT CASSLLTGATHATTDTQYF
TRBJ2-7 TRBV6-6 TRBD1 . TGTGCCAGCAGTTACCAGGGGGCTTCCTACGAGCAGTACTTC CASSYQGASYEQYF
TRBJ2-1 TRBV6-4 . . TGTGCCAGCAGTGACTCTTTTGGTTGGAATGAGCAGTTCTTC CASSDSFGWNEQFF
TRBJ1-1 TRBV2 . . TGTGCCAGCAGAGAACCCGGGACAACTGAAGCTTTCTTT CASREPGTTEAFF
TRBJ1-5 TRBV11-2 . . TGTGCCAGCAGCTCCTTCTCTAGCAATCAGCCCCAGCATTTT CASSSFSSNQPQHF
TRBJ2-7 TRBV7-2 . . TGTGCCAGCAGCCCCTCCCCCGCCCGCTACGAGCAGTACTTC CASSPSPARYEQYF
TRBJ1-2 TRBV28 . . TGTGCCAGCAGTGGACCGGGTAGGGTATTAGGCTACACCTTC CASSGPGRVLGYTF
TRBJ2-1 TRBV18 TRBD2 . TGTGCCAGCTCACCAAGGACTAGCGGGAATAGGAATGAGCAGTTCTTC CASSPRTSGNRNEQFF
TRBJ2-3 TRBV18 TRBD2 . TGTGCCAGCTCACCAAAACTAGCGGCCACAGATACGCAGTATTTT CASSPKLAATDTQYF
TRBJ2-7 TRBV9 . . TGTGCCAGCAGCGTTACAGGGAACTCCTACGAGCAGTACTTC CASSVTGNSYEQYF
TRBJ2-1 TRBV7-3 TRBD2 . TGTGCCAGCAGCTTAGAACTAGCGGGATACCAGTTCTTC CASSLELAGYQFF
TRBJ2-3 TRBV7-3 TRBD2 . TGTGCCAGCAGCCCACAAGCGGGGTACACAGATACGCAGTATTTT CASSPQAGYTDTQYF
TRBJ1-2 TRBV11-1 . . TGTGCCAGCAGCTTAACCCATGTGGATGGCTACACCTTC CASSLTHVDGYTF
TRBJ2-3 TRBV30 TRBD1 . TGTGCCTGGAGTGTTAAGGGGGCAACAGATACGCAGTATTTT CAWSVKGATDTQYF
TRBJ1-2 TRBV30 . once TGTGCCTGGAGTGTAGACAGTAACTACGGCTACACCTTC CAWSVDSNYGYTF
TRBJ2-5 TRBV4-2 TRBD1 . TGTGCCAGCAGCCAAGATTGGCTGAGACAGGGGTCTAGTCTGTACTTC CASSQDWLRQGSSLYF